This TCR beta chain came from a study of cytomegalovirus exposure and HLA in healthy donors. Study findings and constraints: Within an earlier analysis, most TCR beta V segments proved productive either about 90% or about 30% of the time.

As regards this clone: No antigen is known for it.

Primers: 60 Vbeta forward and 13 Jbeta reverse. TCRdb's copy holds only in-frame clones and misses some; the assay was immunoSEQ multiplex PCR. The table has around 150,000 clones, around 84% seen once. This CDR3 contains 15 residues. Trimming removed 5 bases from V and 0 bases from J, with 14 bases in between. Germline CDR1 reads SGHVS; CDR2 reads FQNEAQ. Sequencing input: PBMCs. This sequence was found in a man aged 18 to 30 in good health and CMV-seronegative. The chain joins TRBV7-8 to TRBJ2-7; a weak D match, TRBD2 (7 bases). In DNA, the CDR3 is TGTGCCAGCAGCCGAAGGGGGGGGGACTCCTACGAGCAGTACTTC. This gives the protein CASSRRGGDSYEQYF.